This entry lists 4 T cell receptor beta chains sequenced from one sample in a study of cytotoxic CD8 clonotypes in ibrutinib-treated CLL. Repertoires were generated with immunoSEQ multiplex PCR, while TCRdb's copy carries only in-frame clones and drops some. The profile shows about 140,000 clones, over 75% of them singletons. Specimen: PBMCs, collected after 36 months of ibrutinib treatment. The receptor set was obtained from a human donor with chronic lymphocytic leukemia.

This clone was found once. The chain couples TRBV9 to TRBJ1-4; D not certain. This CDR3 comprises 16 residues. Germline V gene data show CDR1 as SGDLS and CDR2 as YYNGEE. V was shortened by 0 bases and J by 2 bases, with 11 bases between the two germline ends. The CDR3 region is CASSVAPRVTNEKLFF. CDR3 DNA sequence: TGTGCCAGCAGCGTAGCCCCGAGGGTCACTAATGAAAAACTGTTTTTT.

This clone was counted a few times. In nucleotides, the CDR3 is TGTGCCAGCAGCGGTACCGGGACAGGGGGTGAAAAACTGTTTTTT. It codes for CASSGTGTGGEKLFF. The chain joins TRBV7-8 to TRBJ1-4, with 11 positions matching TRBD1. Trimming took 5 bases from V and 7 from J; bases not matched to a gene: 6. This CDR3 spans 15 amino acids. Germline lookup yields CDR1 SGHVS and CDR2 FQNEAQ.

The chain uses TRBV5-6 and TRBJ2-7, with 12 bases fitting TRBD2. The germline V gene has CDR1 SGHDT and CDR2 YYEEEE. The V segment lost 0 bases and the J segment 3 bases; nucleotides outside the gene matches: 4. The CDR3 sequence is 16 residues long. The CDR3 protein is CASSLGGLAGLYEQYF. The CDR3 DNA reads TGTGCCAGCAGCTTGGGAGGACTAGCGGGACTCTACGAGCAGTACTTC.

This clone has a handful of counts. The chain recombines TRBV5-1 with TRBJ2-7; 9 nucleotides match TRBD1. Germline V gene lookup returns CDR1 SGHRS and CDR2 YFSETQ. This CDR3 has 14 amino acids. J lost 5 bases, V lost 0 bases, and 3 bases had no gene match. The CDR3 spells CASSLGQGGNEQYF. DNA of the CDR3: TGCGCCAGCAGCTTGGGACAGGGGGGCAACGAGCAGTACTTC.